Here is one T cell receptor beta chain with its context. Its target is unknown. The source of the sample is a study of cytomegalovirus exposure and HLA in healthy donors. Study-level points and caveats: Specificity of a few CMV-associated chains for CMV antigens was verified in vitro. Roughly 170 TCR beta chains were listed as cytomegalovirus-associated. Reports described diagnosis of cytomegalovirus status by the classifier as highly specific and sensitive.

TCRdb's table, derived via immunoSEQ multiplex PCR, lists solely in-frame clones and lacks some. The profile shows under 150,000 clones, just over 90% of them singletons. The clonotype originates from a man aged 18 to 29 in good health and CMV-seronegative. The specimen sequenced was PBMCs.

CDR3 coding DNA: TGCAGCGTTGAAGTCGGGAGACACAATGAGCAGTTCTTC. It translates to CSVEVGRHNEQFF. V gene TRBV29-1 combines with J gene TRBJ2-1; D might be TRBD2 (6 bases). The CDR3 covers 13 residues. V was clipped by 1 base and J by 5 bases, with 9 bases between them. Germline V lookup: CDR1 SQVTM, CDR2 ANQGSEA.